This T cell receptor (beta chain) comes out of a study of T cells after yellow fever vaccination. Study in general: Libraries from low-cell-number fractions were prepared with the SMART-Seq v4 Ultra Low Input RNA kit.

Between the trimmed V and J ends, which lost 10 bases and 3 bases, there was a span of 16 bases. From germline, CDR1 is SNHLY and CDR2 FYNNEI. This CDR3 has 14 residues. MiXCR, applied by TCRdb to the 5' RACE reads, yields one record per CDR3 protein. Of 340,000 or so distinct CDR3 sequences listed, around an eighth are singletons. The chain joins TRBV2 to TRBJ2-4, with D possibly matching TRBD2 (6 bases). This sample comprised CD4+ T cells sorted from PBMCs, obtained 15 days after the yellow fever booster vaccination. The TCR sequence derives from a man in his late teens or twenties who received the YFV17D yellow fever vaccine. As DNA, the CDR3 is TGTGCCACCAGGGACTCGGAGGTCAAAAACATTCAGTACTTC. As protein: CATRDSEVKNIQYF. Variable domain in full (rest from reference TRBV2 and TRBJ2-4): EPEVTQTPSHQVTQMGQEVILRCVPISNHLYFYWYRQILGQKVEFLVSFYNNEISEKSEIFDDQFSVERPDGSNFTLKIRSTKLEDSAMYFCATRDSEVKNIQYFGAGTRLSVL.